The entry below describes one T cell receptor beta chain. At the DNA level, this CDR3 is encoded by other sequences in the same sample as well. This sample was included in a study of shared T cell receptors in the human thymus. Profiling relied on immunoSEQ multiplex PCR, and the TCRdb table lists in-frame clones only, not all of them. The data hold roughly 560,000 clones, with about four fifths observed a single time. The CDR3 is 14 residues long. Trimming shortened V by 4 bases and J by 0 bases, and 9 bases separated the two germline ends. Germline values: CDR1 SGHRS, CDR2 YFSETQ. This sample also appeared in a second study, on human thymus T cells.

The sample consisted of thymocytes. The receptor's source is a boy in the first two years of life with a congenital heart defect. V gene TRBV5-1 combines with J gene TRBJ2-3, with D possibly matching TRBD2 (5 bases). The CDR3 sequence is CASSPPGSTDTQYF. The CDR3 DNA is TGCGCCAGCAGCCCCCCGGGGAGCACAGATACGCAGTATTTT.